Listed below are T cell receptor beta chains from one sample, sequenced in a study of CXCR3-negative and CXCR3-positive naive CD8 T cells. Reprocessing the 5' RACE reads, TCRdb reports a single entry for every CDR3 protein and omits DNA. Its table records approximately 90,000 distinct CDR3 sequences. Sequenced input: naive CXCR3+ CD8+ T cells from blood. Receptor source: a human donor in good health. Some clones in this sample may be carry-over from other donors' samples. Each CDR3 is given with its conserved first and last residue.

J	V	CDR3
TRBJ2-7	TRBV7-8	CASSRPSGTGGHEQYF
TRBJ1-1	TRBV6-5	CASSYEGRGTEAFF
TRBJ2-7	TRBV7-2	CASSWPGQGSYEQYF
TRBJ2-7	TRBV5-4	CASKQGPTYEQYF
TRBJ2-2	TRBV5-5	CASSLKRGETGELFF
TRBJ2-1	TRBV7-2	CASSLRGPSYNEQFF
TRBJ2-1	TRBV11-2	CASSLAGTLGEQFF
TRBJ2-7	TRBV7-9	CASSLASVTNEQYF
TRBJ1-1	TRBV2	CASSGDRGRPNTEAFF
TRBJ2-5	TRBV27	CASSLSGFRTGGEETQYF
TRBJ2-1	TRBV7-6	CASSLNPGHGNNEQFF
TRBJ2-7	TRBV19	CASISNSYEQYF
TRBJ2-1	TRBV7-9	CASSLSEGWINEQFF
TRBJ2-1	TRBV6-5	CASSYSGPLGSEQFF
TRBJ1-6	TRBV20-1	CSARDALTGNNSPLHF